This paragraph reports one T cell receptor (beta chain). The sample belongs to a study of blood T cell repertoires in COVID-19. Study details: The samples span acute and convalescent COVID-19 from the United States, Italy and Spain.

Original data processing: Using reference gene primer amplification, nucleated cell counts were estimated. The protocol was immunoSEQ multiplex PCR, while the TCRdb copy is restricted to in-frame clones and leaves out a portion. D and trimming were read from the DNA, whereas the V and J calls and clone size are those reported in that table. The data contain 100,000 to 110,000 clones, over 80% of them singletons. CDR3 length equals 14 residues. The V end lost 7 bases, the J end lost 0 bases, and 12 bases lay between the germline ends. Germline V gene sequence: CDR1 MNHEY, CDR2 SMNVEV (reference sequence).

The sequencing sample was made of peripheral blood. This chain joins TRBV27 and TRBJ1-1; perhaps TRBD1 as D (6 bases). This sequence originates from a man in his fifties or sixties with active or convalescent COVID-19. The CDR3 coding sequence is TGTGCCAGCACCCCCGGACAGATGAACACTGAAGCTTTCTTT. Translation: CASTPGQMNTEAFF.